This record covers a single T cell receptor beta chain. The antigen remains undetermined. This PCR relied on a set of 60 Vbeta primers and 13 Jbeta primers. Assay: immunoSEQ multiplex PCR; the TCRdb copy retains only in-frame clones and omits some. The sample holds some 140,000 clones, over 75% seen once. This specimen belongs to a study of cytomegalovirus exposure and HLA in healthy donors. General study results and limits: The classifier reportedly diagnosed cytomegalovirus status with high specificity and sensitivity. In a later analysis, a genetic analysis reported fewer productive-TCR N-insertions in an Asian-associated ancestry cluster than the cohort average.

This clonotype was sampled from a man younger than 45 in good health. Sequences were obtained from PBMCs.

The CDR3 is CASTHPWGVAYEQYF. The DNA for the CDR3 is TGTGCCAGCACCCACCCTTGGGGGGTTGCGTACGAGCAGTACTTC. The chain links TRBV6-1 to TRBJ2-7; D perhaps matches TRBD2 (6 bases). The length of the CDR3 is 15 residues. The germline gives CDR1 MNHNS, CDR2 SASEGT. V was cut by 7 bases and J by 4 bases, with 20 bases left in between.